These 11 T cell receptor beta chains were sequenced from one sample in a study of T-cell reconstitution after alpha-beta-depleted transplantation in children. Preparation of the TCRbeta library involved a method that used unique molecular identifiers. TCRdb analysed the PCR reads with MiXCR anew, one entry per CDR3 protein. Found here are about 580,000 distinct CDR3 sequences, 23% of them singletons; the top ten hold roughly 13%. The input for sequencing was PBMCs, mostly from graft donor cells, taken 360 days after TCRalphabeta/CD19-depleted stem cell transplant. The receptors were sampled from a boy in the first two years of life who had a stem cell transplant for acute myeloid leukemia, so the T cells may come from the graft donor.

This clonotype was detected only a few times. V usage is TRBV10-3 and J usage is TRBJ2-7; D tentatively fits TRBD1 or TRBD2 (5 bases each). Germline values: CDR1 ENHRY, CDR2 SYGVKD. Trimming removed 10 bases at V and 6 bases at J, with 13 bases between. This CDR3 has 11 residues. CDR3 DNA sequence: TGTGCCACTCGTGGGGGAAGCGAGCAGTACTTC. Amino acid sequence: CATRGGSEQYF.

The V call is TRBV20-1, the J call TRBJ2-7; a weak D match, TRBD2 (5 bases). Trimming stripped 3 bases from V and 4 bases from J, with 13 bases between. There are 13 residues in the CDR3. Germline-derived CDR1 and CDR2 are DFQATT and SNEGSKA (reference sequence). The DNA for the CDR3 is TGCAGTGCTAGTTCTAGCAACGGGTACGAGCAGTACGTC. Its translation: CSASSSNGYEQYV.

The rearrangement uses TRBV6-2 or TRBV6-3 and TRBJ1-5; 7 bases are shared with TRBD1. CDR1 and CDR2 from the germline V gene are MNHEY and SVGEGT. V was pared by 2 bases and J by 0 bases, with 16 bases of the junction left unmatched. The CDR3 length is 20 residues. CDR3 protein: CASSYKTKTQGQYSNQPQHF. Here the CDR3 DNA reads TGTGCCAGCAGTTACAAGACAAAAACACAGGGGCAATATAGCAATCAGCCCCAGCATTTT.

This clonotype was counted a few times. This chain connects TRBV24-1 to TRBJ1-5; 11 bases map to TRBD1. V was pared by 2 bases and J by 9 bases, with 2 bases of the junction left unmatched. The CDR3 has 14 residues. Per germline, CDR1 KGHDR and CDR2 SFDVKD. This CDR3 is CATSDWTGGMPQHF. The CDR3 DNA reads as TGTGCCACCAGTGATTGGACAGGGGGCATGCCCCAGCATTTT.

The V and J genes are TRBV7-9 and TRBJ1-6; TRBD1 might be the D (5 bases). The V gene lost 4 bases and the J gene lost 9 bases, with 13 bases spanning the gap. This CDR3 contains 14 residues. The germline V gene has CDR1 SEHNR and CDR2 FQNEAQ (reference sequence). The CDR3 sequence is CASSWGTMVSPLHF. In DNA, the CDR3 is TGTGCCAGCAGCTGGGGGACCATGGTTTCACCCCTCCACTTT.

In its sample, this clonotype was seen a few times. The chain is built from TRBV12-3 or TRBV12-4 and TRBJ2-1, with D possibly TRBD1 on 6 matching bases. Deletions cut 2 bases from V and 3 bases from J, with 11 bases between. The length of the CDR3 is 15 residues. The DNA for the CDR3 is TGTGCCAGCAGTTTAAGGGGGTTCGACTACAATGAGCAGTTCTTC. Encoded protein: CASSLRGFDYNEQFF.

This clonotype has just a few counts. This sequence joins TRBV4-2 and TRBJ1-1, with D perhaps TRBD1 (6 bases). V gave up 0 bases and J gave up 0 bases, with 14 bases separating them. This CDR3 has 17 amino acids. Per the germline V gene, CDR1 is LGHNA and CDR2 is YNFKEQ. Here the CDR3 reads CASSQDSDSFMNTEAFF. The CDR3 region has the DNA TGTGCCAGCAGCCAAGATTCGGACAGCTTCATGAACACTGAAGCTTTCTTT.

This clonotype was seen many times. This chain links TRBV28 with TRBJ2-1; the D is unclear. The CDR3 consists of 12 residues. The germline CDR1 and CDR2 sequences are MDHEN and SYDVKM. V lost 5 bases, J lost 6 bases, and 8 bases lay in between. The CDR3 here is CASSPQINEQFF. CDR3 coding DNA: TGTGCCAGCAGTCCCCAAATCAATGAGCAGTTCTTC.

CDR3 DNA: TGTGCCAGCAGTCCGCAGGGGGCGTGGGGCTACACCTTC. This encodes CASSPQGAWGYTF. This chain joins TRBV6-1 and TRBJ1-2, with 8 bases matching TRBD1. CDR3 length: 13 residues. CDR1 is MNHNS and CDR2 is SASEGT in the germline V gene. V dropped 5 bases and J dropped 8; count of bases not matched to a gene: 7.

Only a few counts were recorded for this clonotype. This chain joins TRBV6-1 and TRBJ2-7, with D possibly matching TRBD1 (5 bases). CDR3 length equals 13 residues. V dropped 8 bases and J dropped 2 bases, with 13 bases sitting between them. Per the germline V gene, CDR1 is MNHNS and CDR2 is SASEGT. The CDR3 nucleotides are TGTGCCAGCGGCCCCAGGGCGCCCTACGAGCAGTACTTC. It is translated as CASGPRAPYEQYF.

This clonotype occurred many times. The chain has TRBV6-2 or TRBV6-3 and TRBJ2-7; no definite D call. Germline assignment: CDR1 MNHEY and CDR2 SVGEGT. Trimming took off 2 bases at V and 2 bases at J, with 13 bases between the two ends. The length of the CDR3 is 15 residues. CDR3 sequence: CASSYRRILTYEQYF. The CDR3 DNA reads as TGTGCCAGCAGTTACCGGCGGATCCTTACCTACGAGCAGTACTTC.